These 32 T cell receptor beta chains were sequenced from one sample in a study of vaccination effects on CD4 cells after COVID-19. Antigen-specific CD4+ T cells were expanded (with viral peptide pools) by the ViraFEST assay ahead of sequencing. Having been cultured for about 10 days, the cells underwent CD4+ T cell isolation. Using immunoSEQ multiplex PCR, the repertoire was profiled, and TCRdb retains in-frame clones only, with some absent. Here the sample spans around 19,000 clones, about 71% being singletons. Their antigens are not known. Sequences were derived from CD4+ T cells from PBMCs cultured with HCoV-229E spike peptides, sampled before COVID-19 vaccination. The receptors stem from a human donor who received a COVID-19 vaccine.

CDR3 in amino acids: CASSSLGPQHF. The CDR3 nucleotides are TGTGCCAGCAGTTCCCTAGGGCCCCAGCATTTT. The rearrangement uses TRBV27 and TRBJ1-5; D uncertain. Per germline, CDR1 MNHEY and CDR2 SMNVEV (reference sequence). The CDR3 has 11 amino acids. The V end lost 4 bases, the J end lost 9 bases, and 7 bases lay between the germline ends.

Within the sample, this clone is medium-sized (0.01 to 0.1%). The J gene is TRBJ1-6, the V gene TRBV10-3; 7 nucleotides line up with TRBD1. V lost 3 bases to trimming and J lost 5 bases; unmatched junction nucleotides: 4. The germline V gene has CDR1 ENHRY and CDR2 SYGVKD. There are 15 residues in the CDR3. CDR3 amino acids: CAISDSGTDNSPLHF. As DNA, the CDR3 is TGTGCCATCAGTGATTCCGGGACAGATAATTCACCCCTCCACTTT.

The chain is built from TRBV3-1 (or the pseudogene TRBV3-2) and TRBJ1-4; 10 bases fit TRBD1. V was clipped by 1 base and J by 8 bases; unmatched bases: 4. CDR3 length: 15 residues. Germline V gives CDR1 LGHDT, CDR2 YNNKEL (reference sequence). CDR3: CASSQGQGAGEKLFF. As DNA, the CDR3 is TGTGCCAGCAGCCAAGGACAGGGGGCTGGAGAAAAACTGTTTTTT.

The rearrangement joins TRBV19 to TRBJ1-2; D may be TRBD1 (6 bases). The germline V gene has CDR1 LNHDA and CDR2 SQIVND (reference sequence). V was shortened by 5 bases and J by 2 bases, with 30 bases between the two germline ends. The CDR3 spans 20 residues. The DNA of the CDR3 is TGTGCCAGTAGTGAGGTCCCCATCGGGCAGGGGACGGGGCTAAACTATGGCTACACCTTC. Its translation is CASSEVPIGQGTGLNYGYTF.

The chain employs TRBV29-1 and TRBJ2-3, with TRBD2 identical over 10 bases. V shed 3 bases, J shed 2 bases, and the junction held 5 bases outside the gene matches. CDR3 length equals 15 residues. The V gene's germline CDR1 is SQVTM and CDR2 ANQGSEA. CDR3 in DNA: TGCAGCGTTGATGGTAGCGGGGGGAACACAGATACGCAGTATTTT. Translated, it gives CSVDGSGGNTDTQYF.

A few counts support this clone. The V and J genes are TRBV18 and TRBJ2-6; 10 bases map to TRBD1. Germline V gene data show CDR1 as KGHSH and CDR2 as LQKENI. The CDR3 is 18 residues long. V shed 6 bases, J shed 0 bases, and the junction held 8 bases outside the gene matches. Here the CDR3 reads CASSLGQGYHSGANVLTF. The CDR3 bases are TGTGCCAGCTCCTTGGGACAGGGGTATCACTCTGGGGCCAACGTCCTGACTTTC. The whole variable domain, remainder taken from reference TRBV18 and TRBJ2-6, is NAGVMQNPRHLVRRRGQEARLRCSPMKGHSHVYWYRQLPEEGLKFMVYLQKENIIDESGMPKERFSAEFPKEGPSILRIQQVVRGDSAAYFCASSLGQGYHSGANVLTFGAGSRLTVL.

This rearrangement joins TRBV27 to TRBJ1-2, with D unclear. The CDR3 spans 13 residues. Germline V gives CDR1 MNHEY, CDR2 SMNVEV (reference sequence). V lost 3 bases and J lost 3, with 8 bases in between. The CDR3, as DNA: TGTGCCAGCAGTTTGTCAGGTTACTATGGCTACACCTTC. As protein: CASSLSGYYGYTF.

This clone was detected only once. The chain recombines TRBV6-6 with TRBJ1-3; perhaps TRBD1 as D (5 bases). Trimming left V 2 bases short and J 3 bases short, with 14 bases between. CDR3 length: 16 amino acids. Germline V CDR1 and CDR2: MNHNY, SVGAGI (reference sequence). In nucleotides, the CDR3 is TGTGCCAGCAGTTACAGTGGGACCGGAGGTGGAAACACCATATATTTT. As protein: CASSYSGTGGGNTIYF.

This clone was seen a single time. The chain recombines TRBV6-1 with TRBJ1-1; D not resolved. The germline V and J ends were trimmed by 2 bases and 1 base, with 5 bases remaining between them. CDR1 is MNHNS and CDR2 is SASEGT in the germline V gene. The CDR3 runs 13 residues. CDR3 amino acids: CASSEWQNTEAFF. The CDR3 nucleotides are TGTGCCAGCAGTGAATGGCAGAACACTGAAGCTTTCTTT.

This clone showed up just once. As DNA, the CDR3 is TGCGCCAGCAGCTTGGCCGTCTCTAGCGGAGGCAATGAGCAGTTCTTC. It encodes CASSLAVSSGGNEQFF. The genes are TRBV5-1 and TRBJ2-1, with 7 bases that match TRBD2. J gave up 6 bases and V 0 bases, and 9 bases lay outside the gene matches. Germline values: CDR1 SGHRS, CDR2 YFSETQ. This CDR3 is built from 16 residues.

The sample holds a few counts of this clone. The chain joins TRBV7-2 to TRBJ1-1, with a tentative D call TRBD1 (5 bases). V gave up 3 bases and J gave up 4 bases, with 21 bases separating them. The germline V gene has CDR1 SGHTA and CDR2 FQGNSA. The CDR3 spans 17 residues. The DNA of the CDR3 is TGTGCCAGCAGCTTGGTATTCTTGCAGGGCTTATCCACTGAAGCTTTCTTT. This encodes CASSLVFLQGLSTEAFF. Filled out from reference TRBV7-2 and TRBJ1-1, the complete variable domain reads GAGVSQSPSNKVTEKGKDVELRCDPISGHTALYWYRQSLGQGLEFLIYFQGNSAPDKSGLPSDRFSAERTGGSVSTLTIQRTQQEDSAVYLCASSLVFLQGLSTEAFFGQGTRLTVV.

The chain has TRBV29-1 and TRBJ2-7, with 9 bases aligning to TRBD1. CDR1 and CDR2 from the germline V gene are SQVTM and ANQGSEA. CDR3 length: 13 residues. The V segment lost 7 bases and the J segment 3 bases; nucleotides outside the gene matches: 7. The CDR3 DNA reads TGCAGCGGAAAGACAGGGGGAAGCTACGAGCAGTACTTC. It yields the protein CSGKTGGSYEQYF.

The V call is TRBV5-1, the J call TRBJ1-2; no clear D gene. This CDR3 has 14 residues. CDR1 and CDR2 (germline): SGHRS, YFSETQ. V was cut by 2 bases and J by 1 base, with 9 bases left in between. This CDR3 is CASSFGEGNYGYTF. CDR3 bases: TGCGCCAGCAGCTTCGGGGAGGGTAACTATGGCTACACCTTC.

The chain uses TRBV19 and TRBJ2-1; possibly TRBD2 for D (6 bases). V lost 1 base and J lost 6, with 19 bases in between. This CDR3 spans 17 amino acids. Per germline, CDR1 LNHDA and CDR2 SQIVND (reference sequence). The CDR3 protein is CASSIAGTGTDFNEQFF. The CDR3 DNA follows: TGTGCCAGTAGTATAGCGGGAACTGGGACTGACTTCAATGAGCAGTTCTTC.

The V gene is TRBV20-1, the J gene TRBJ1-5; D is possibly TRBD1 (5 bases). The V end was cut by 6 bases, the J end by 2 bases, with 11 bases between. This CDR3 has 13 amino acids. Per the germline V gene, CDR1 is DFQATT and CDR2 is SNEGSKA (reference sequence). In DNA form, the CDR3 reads TGCAGTGCCAGTGACAGTGGCAATCAGCCCCAGCATTTT. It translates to CSASDSGNQPQHF.

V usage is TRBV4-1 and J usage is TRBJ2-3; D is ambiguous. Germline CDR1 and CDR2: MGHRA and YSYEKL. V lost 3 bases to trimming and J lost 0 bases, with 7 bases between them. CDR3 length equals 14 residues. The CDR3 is CASSQPLSTDTQYF. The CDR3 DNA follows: TGCGCCAGCAGCCAGCCCTTAAGCACAGATACGCAGTATTTT.

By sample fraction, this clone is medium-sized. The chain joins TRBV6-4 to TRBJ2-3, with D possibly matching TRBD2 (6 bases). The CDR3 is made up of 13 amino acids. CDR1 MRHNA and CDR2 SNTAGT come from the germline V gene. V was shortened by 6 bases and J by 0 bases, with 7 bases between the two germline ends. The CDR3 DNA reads TGTGCCAGCAGCAGCGGGAGCACAGATACGCAGTATTTT. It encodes CASSSGSTDTQYF.

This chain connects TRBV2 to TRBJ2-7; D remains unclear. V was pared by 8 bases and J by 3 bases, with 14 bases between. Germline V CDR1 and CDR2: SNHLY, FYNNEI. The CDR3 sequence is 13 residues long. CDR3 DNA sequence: TGTGCCAGCTCCGTCCCTGCTTTCTACGAGCAGTACTTC. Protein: CASSVPAFYEQYF. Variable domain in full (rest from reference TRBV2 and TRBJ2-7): EPEVTQTPSHQVTQMGQEVILRCVPISNHLYFYWYRQILGQKVEFLVSFYNNEISEKSEIFDDQFSVERPDGSNFTLKIRSTKLEDSAMYFCASSVPAFYEQYFGPGTRLTVT.

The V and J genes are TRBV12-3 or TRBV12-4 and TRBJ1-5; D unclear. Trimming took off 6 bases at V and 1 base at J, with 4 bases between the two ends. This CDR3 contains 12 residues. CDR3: CASSRSNQPQHF. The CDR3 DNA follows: TGTGCCAGCAGCCGGAGCAATCAGCCCCAGCATTTT.

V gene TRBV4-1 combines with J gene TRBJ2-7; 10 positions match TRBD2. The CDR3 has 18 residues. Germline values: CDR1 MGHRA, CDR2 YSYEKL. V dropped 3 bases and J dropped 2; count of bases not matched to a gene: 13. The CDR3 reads CASSQETSGIPSTYEQYF. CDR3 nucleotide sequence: TGCGCCAGCAGCCAGGAAACTAGCGGGATACCCTCTACCTACGAGCAGTACTTC.

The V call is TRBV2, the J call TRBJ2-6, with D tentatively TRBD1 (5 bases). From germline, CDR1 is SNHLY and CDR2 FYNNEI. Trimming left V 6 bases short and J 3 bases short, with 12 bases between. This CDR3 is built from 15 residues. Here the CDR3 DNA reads TGTGCCAGCAGCGTTCAGGGATATGGGGCCAACGTCCTGACTTTC. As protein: CASSVQGYGANVLTF.

In DNA, the CDR3 is TGCGCCAGCCGGTCAGACTTGAACACTGAAGCTTTCTTT. Protein product: CASRSDLNTEAFF. V and J are TRBV5-1 and TRBJ1-1; D is undetermined. Germline CDR1 is SGHRS and CDR2 is YFSETQ. This CDR3 has 13 amino acids. V dropped 7 bases and J dropped 0 bases, with 10 bases sitting between them.

CDR3 sequence reads: CASSRDRGKEKLFF. Here the CDR3 DNA reads TGTGCCAGCAGCCGGGACAGGGGGAAAGAAAAACTGTTTTTT. The V and J genes are TRBV27 and TRBJ1-4; 11 bases fit TRBD1. V gave up 6 bases and J gave up 8 bases; unmatched junction bases: 5. The CDR3 covers 14 residues. Germline lookup yields CDR1 MNHEY and CDR2 SMNVEV (reference sequence).

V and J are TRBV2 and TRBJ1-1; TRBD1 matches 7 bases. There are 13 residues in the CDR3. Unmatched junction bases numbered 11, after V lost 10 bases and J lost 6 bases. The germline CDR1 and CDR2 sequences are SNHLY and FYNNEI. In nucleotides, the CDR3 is TGTGCCACCGGGACAGTGGGTGGCCCTGAAGCTTTCTTT. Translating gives CATGTVGGPEAFF.

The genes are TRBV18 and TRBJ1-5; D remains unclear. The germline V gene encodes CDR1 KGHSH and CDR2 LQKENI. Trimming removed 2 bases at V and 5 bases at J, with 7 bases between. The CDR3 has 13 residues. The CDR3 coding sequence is TGTGCCAGCTCACCAGGGGAGGATCAGCCCCAGCATTTT. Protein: CASSPGEDQPQHF.

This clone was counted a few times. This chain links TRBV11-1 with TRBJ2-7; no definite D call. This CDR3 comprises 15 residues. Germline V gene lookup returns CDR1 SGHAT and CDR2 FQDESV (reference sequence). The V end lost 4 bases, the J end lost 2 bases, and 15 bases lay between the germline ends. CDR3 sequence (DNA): TGTGCCAGCAGCTCCTCTGGGGTCTCAACCTACGAGCAGTACTTC. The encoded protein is CASSSSGVSTYEQYF. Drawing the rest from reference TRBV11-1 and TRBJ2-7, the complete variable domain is EAEVAQSPRYKITEKSQAVAFWCDPISGHATLYWYRQILGQGPELLVQFQDESVVDDSQLPKDRFSAERLKGVDSTLKIQPAELGDSAMYLCASSSSGVSTYEQYFGPGTRLTVT.

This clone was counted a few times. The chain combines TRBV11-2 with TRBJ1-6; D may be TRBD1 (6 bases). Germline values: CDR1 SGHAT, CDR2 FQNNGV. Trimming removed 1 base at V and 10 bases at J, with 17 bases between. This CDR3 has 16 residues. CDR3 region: CASSLVLGAVGSPLHF. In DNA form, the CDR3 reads TGTGCCAGCAGCTTAGTCCTGGGGGCGGTAGGCTCACCCCTCCACTTT. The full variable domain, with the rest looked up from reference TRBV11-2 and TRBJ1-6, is EAGVAQSPRYKIIEKRQSVAFWCNPISGHATLYWYQQILGQGPKLLIQFQNNGVVDDSQLPKDRFSAERLKGVDSTLKIQPAKLEDSAVYLCASSLVLGAVGSPLHFGNGTRLTVT.

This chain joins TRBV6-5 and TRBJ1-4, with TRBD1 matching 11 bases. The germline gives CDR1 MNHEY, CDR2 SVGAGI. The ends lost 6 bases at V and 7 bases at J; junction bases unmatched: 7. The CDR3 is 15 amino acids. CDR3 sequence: CASSGQGAGGEKLFF. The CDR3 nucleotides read TGTGCCAGCAGCGGACAGGGGGCTGGTGGTGAAAAACTGTTTTTT.

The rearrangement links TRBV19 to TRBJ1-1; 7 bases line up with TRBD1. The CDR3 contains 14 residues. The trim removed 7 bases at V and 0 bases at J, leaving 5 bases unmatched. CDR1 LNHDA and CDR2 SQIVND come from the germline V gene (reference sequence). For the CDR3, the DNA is TGTGCCAGTACCCAAGGACAGGTGAACACTGAAGCTTTCTTT. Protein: CASTQGQVNTEAFF.

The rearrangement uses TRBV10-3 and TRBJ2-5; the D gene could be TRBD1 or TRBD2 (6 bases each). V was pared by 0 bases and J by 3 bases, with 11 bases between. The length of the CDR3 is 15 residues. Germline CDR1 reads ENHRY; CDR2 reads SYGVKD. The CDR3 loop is CAISESEGVEETQYF. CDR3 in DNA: TGTGCCATCAGTGAGTCGGAGGGGGTCGAAGAGACCCAGTACTTC.

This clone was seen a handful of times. CDR3 sequence (DNA): TGTGCCAGCCAAGTTAGCAATCAGCCCCAGCATTTT. This encodes CASQVSNQPQHF. The V call is TRBV7-9, the J call TRBJ1-5; D ambiguous. The germline V and J ends were trimmed by 8 bases and 0 bases, with 5 bases remaining between them. Germline V CDR1 and CDR2: SEHNR, FQNEAQ (reference sequence). This CDR3 region has 12 residues.

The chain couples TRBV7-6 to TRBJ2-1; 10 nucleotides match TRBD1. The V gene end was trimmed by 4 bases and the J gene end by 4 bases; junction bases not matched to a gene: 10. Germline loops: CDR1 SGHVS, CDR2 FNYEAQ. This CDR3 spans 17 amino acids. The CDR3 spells CASSWDRGGLKYNEQFF. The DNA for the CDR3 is TGTGCCAGCAGCTGGGACAGGGGAGGATTAAAGTACAATGAGCAGTTCTTC.